This entry concerns a single TCR beta chain. Its antigen is undetermined. The length of the CDR3 is 14 residues. The sample originates from a study of CXCR3-negative and CXCR3-positive naive CD8 T cells. Overall study context: With about 1.5 +/- 0.3 million reads per library, the TRB reads numbered some 130 million in total. General study points: Both naive subsets had comparably high diversity; memory CD8+ cells much lower.

UMI-labeled 5' RACE TRB cDNA libraries were prepared from the cells. One entry per CDR3 protein, without DNA, is what TCRdb gives after re-calling the 5' RACE reads. Its clone listing holds about 23,000 distinct CDR3 sequences. This receptor was obtained from a human donor in good health. Some clones in this sample may be carry-over from other donors' samples. The sample taken for sequencing was memory CD8+ T cells from blood. The chain carries TRBV12-3 or TRBV12-4 and TRBJ2-7; TCRdb lists TRBD1, though no DNA is available to test this call. The CDR3 sequence is CASSWGDSAYEQYF.